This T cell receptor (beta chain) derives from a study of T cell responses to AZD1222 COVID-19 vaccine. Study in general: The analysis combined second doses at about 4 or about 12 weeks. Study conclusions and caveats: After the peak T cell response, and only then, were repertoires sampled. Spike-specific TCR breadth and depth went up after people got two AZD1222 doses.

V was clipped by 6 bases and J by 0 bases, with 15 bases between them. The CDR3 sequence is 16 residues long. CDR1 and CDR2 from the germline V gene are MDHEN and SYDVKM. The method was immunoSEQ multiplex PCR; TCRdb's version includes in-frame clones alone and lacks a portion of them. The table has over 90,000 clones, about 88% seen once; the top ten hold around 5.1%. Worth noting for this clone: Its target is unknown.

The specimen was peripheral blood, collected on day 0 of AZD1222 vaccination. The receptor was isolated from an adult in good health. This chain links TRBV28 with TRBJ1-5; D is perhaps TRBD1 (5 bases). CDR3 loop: CASSSGRGYSNQPQHF. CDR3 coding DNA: TGTGCCAGCAGCTCGGGTAGGGGTTATAGCAATCAGCCCCAGCATTTT.